This passage covers 7 T cell receptor beta chains from one sample sequenced in a study of blood T cell repertoires in COVID-19. Sequencing used immunoSEQ multiplex PCR; TCRdb keeps in-frame clones, though not all of them. Here the sample spans 180,000 or so clones, more than 65% being singletons. The sequenced material came from PBMCs or T cells enriched from blood (not recorded which). The receptors were sampled from a man over 45 who had recovered from COVID-19.

This sequence joins TRBV3-1 (or the pseudogene TRBV3-2) and TRBJ1-5; 7 nucleotides line up with TRBD1. The CDR3 sequence is 14 residues long. Germline CDR1 reads LGHDT; CDR2 reads YNNKEL (reference sequence). Trimming removed 2 bases from V and 4 bases from J; junction bases left unmatched: 2. Here the CDR3 DNA reads TGTGCCAGCAGCCAATCACAGGGGAATCAGCCCCAGCATTTT. The encoded protein is CASSQSQGNQPQHF.

This chain's CDR3 is CASSNRGEWYTEAFF. The CDR3 nucleotides read TGTGCCAGCAGCAACCGGGGGGAATGGTACACTGAAGCTTTCTTT. The rearrangement uses TRBV5-4 and TRBJ1-1; tentative D call: TRBD1 (5 bases). Trimming left V 4 bases short and J 3 bases short, with 16 bases between. The CDR3 is made up of 15 amino acids. Germline lookup yields CDR1 SGHNT and CDR2 YYREEE (reference sequence).

This clone was found once. The chain is built from TRBV9 and TRBJ1-5, with D perhaps TRBD1 (5 bases). Germline V gene sequence: CDR1 SGDLS, CDR2 YYNGEE. The CDR3 has 15 amino acids. Trimming removed 0 bases from V and 6 bases from J, with 13 bases in between. CDR3 region: CASSVAAGLGQPQHF. The CDR3 coding sequence is TGTGCCAGCAGCGTAGCGGCGGGGCTGGGTCAGCCCCAGCATTTT.

V and J are TRBV15 and TRBJ1-6, with D possibly being TRBD1 (5 bases). The germline V gene has CDR1 LNHNV and CDR2 YYDKDF (reference sequence). Trimming shortened V by 0 bases and J by 14 bases, and 8 bases separated the two germline ends. The CDR3 is 12 residues long. In DNA, the CDR3 is TGTGCCACCAGCAGAGAGGGGGGATCCCTCCACTTT. It yields the protein CATSREGGSLHF.

J is TRBJ2-7 and V is TRBV21-1; TRBD1 is taken as the D call from the table, unchecked against the DNA. TRBV21-1 is labeled a pseudogene. The CDR3 length is 13 residues. CDR3 DNA: TGTGCCAGCGCCAGGGGTGATGCCTACGAGCAGTACTTC. Its translation: CASARGDAYEQYF.

In this sample, this clone turned up once. This chain connects TRBV28 to TRBJ1-5, with D perhaps matching TRBD1 (6 bases). The length of the CDR3 is 15 residues. The ends were cut back, 5 bases at V and 6 bases at J, with 17 bases in the middle. The germline gives CDR1 MDHEN, CDR2 SYDVKM. The CDR3 DNA reads TGTGCCAGCAGTCAACTTACAGGGTTGGGTCAGCCCCAGCATTTT. Amino acid sequence: CASSQLTGLGQPQHF.

The chain is built from TRBV11-2 and TRBJ1-1; 7 bases agree with TRBD1. CDR1 and CDR2 (germline): SGHAT, FQNNGV. The CDR3 totals 16 residues. V was clipped by 5 bases and J by 3 bases; unmatched bases: 12. The CDR3 spells CASSQRTGRGDTEAFF. CDR3 DNA sequence: TGTGCCAGCAGCCAGAGGACAGGACGAGGGGACACTGAAGCTTTCTTT.